Sequencing of this T cell receptor beta chain was carried out in a study of T cells in localized non-small cell lung cancer. This table comes from immunoSEQ multiplex PCR, and its TCRdb copy is limited to in-frame clones, with some not included. Of under 900 clones in the sample, about 25% are singletons; the top ten hold around 21%. The CDR3 totals 16 residues. Germline CDR1 is SGHDN and CDR2 is FVKESK. Germline trimming cut 4 bases from V and 7 bases from J; bases unmatched to any gene: 9. The material was normal lung tissue next to the tumor, obtained before any cancer treatment. V usage is TRBV14 and J usage is TRBJ2-7, with 14 bases matching TRBD2. The clonotype comes from a woman aged 35-70 years with stage III lung adenocarcinoma. The CDR3, as DNA: TGTGCCAGCAGCCCTACGGGACTAGCGGGAGTAGGAGAGCAGTACTTC. Its translation: CASSPTGLAGVGEQYF. Variable domain in full (rest from reference TRBV14 and TRBJ2-7): EAGVTQFPSHSVIEKGQTVTLRCDPISGHDNLYWYRRVMGKEIKFLLHFVKESKQDESGMPNNRFLAERTGGTYSTLKVQPAELEDSGVYFCASSPTGLAGVGEQYFGPGTRLTVT.